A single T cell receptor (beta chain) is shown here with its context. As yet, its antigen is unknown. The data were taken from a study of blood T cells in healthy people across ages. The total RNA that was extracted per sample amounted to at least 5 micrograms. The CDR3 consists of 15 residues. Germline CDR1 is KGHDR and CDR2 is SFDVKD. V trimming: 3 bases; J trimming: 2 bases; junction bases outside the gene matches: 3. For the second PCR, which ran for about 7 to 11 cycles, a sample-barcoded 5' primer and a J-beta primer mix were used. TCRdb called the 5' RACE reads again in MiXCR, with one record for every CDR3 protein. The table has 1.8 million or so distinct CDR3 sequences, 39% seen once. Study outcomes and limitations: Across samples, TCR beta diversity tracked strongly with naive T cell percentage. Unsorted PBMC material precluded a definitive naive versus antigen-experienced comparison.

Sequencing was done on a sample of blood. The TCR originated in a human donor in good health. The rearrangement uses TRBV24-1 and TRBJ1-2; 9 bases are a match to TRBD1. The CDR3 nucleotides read TGTGCCACCAGTGATCACAGGGGGCTGAACTATGGCTACACCTTC. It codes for CATSDHRGLNYGYTF.